These 6 T cell receptor beta chains originate from one sample sequenced in a study of control samples from healthy donors and cancer patients. Generated by immunoSEQ multiplex PCR, the TCRdb table keeps only in-frame clones and is missing some. The table records about 250,000 clones, around 79% of them present only once. Specimen: PBMCs. The receptor set was obtained from a woman between 55 and 75 years old with lung cancer.

This clone came up a few times. The gene calls are TRBV28 and TRBJ2-1; D remains unclear. The CDR3 has 11 amino acids. Germline V gene data show CDR1 as MDHEN and CDR2 as SYDVKM. Trimming shortened V by 3 bases and J by 9 bases, and 6 bases separated the two germline ends. The CDR3 sequence: CASSLWVEQFF. The CDR3 region has the DNA TGTGCCAGCAGTTTGTGGGTTGAGCAGTTCTTC.

The chain recombines TRBV29-1 with TRBJ2-3; unclear D gene. Germline CDR1 reads SQVTM; CDR2 reads ANQGSEA. V lost 4 bases, J lost 4 bases, and 9 bases lay in between. The CDR3 runs to 12 residues. The CDR3 loop reads CSVGLIADTQYF. The CDR3 bases are TGCAGCGTTGGGCTAATTGCAGATACGCAGTATTTT.

This chain connects TRBV10-3 to TRBJ2-1; D gene uncertain. V lost 2 bases and J 5 bases, leaving 1 base between the germline ends. Germline V gene sequence: CDR1 ENHRY, CDR2 SYGVKD. This CDR3 comprises 11 residues. CDR3 in DNA: TGTGCCATCAGTGAGAACAATGAGCAGTTCTTC. Translating it yields CAISENNEQFF.

V and J are TRBV27 and TRBJ2-1; 9 bases are a match to TRBD2. The J segment lost 2 bases and the V segment lost 2 bases, leaving 1 base of the junction unmatched. Germline V gene sequence: CDR1 MNHEY, CDR2 SMNVEV (reference sequence). This CDR3 has 15 amino acids. The CDR3 sequence is CASSLIAGAYNEQFF. Written as DNA, the CDR3 is TGTGCCAGCAGTTTAATAGCGGGAGCCTACAATGAGCAGTTCTTC.

This clone has only a few counts. V usage is TRBV19 and J usage is TRBJ1-6, with D possibly TRBD1 on 6 matching bases. The length of the CDR3 is 15 residues. Germline V gene data show CDR1 as LNHDA and CDR2 as SQIVND (reference sequence). The germline V and J ends were trimmed by 4 bases and 6 bases, with 13 bases remaining between them. The CDR3 DNA is TGTGCCAGTAGTAGAAAAGGACAGACTAATTCACCCCTCCACTTT. This codes for CASSRKGQTNSPLHF. Using reference TRBV19 and TRBJ1-6 for the parts outside the CDR3, the full variable domain is DGGITQSPKYLFRKEGQNVTLSCEQNLNHDAMYWYRQDPGQGLRLIYYSQIVNDFQKGDIAEGYSVSREKKESFPLTVTSAQKNPTAFYLCASSRKGQTNSPLHFGNGTRLTVT.

The rearrangement uses TRBV27 and TRBJ2-5, with D possibly TRBD1 on 6 matching bases. V lost 4 bases and J lost 0, with 12 bases in between. Looked up from germline, CDR1 is MNHEY and CDR2 is SMNVEV (reference sequence). This CDR3 has 15 amino acids. The CDR3, as DNA: TGTGCCAGCAGTTCCCTGACAGGATACCAAGAGACCCAGTACTTC. This encodes CASSSLTGYQETQYF.